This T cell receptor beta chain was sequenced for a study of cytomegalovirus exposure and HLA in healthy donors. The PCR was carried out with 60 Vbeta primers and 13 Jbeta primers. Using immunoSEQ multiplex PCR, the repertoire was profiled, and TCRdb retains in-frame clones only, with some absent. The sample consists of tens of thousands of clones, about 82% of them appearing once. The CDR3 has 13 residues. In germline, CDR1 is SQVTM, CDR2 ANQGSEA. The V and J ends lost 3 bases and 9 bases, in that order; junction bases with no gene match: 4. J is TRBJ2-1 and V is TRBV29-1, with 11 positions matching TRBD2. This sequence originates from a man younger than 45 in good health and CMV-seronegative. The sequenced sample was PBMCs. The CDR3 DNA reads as TGCAGCGTTGAGTCTAGCGGGAGGACTGAGCAGTTCTTC. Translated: CSVESSGRTEQFF.